The 27 T cell receptor beta chains presented below share a single source sample, sequenced in a study of blood T cell repertoires in COVID-19. Generated by immunoSEQ multiplex PCR, the TCRdb table keeps only in-frame clones and is missing some. The table lists approximately 130,000 clones, around 82% of them singletons. Sequenced sample: peripheral blood. Receptors were obtained from a man aged 80 or over with active or convalescent COVID-19.

This CDR3 reads CASSFWAEGNGYTF. For the CDR3, the DNA is TGTGCCAGCAGTTTTTGGGCAGAGGGAAATGGCTACACCTTC. The genes are TRBV28 and TRBJ1-2; D is undetermined. Germline V gives CDR1 MDHEN, CDR2 SYDVKM. CDR3 length equals 14 residues. V lost 3 bases and J lost 6, with 14 bases in between.

The chain is built from TRBV6-5 and TRBJ1-1, with 8 bases that match TRBD1. Trimming removed 6 bases from V and 3 bases from J; junction bases left unmatched: 6. Germline CDR1 MNHEY, CDR2 SVGAGI. This CDR3 region has 14 residues. CDR3 sequence (DNA): TGTGCCAGCAGCGGACAGGGTTCGGACACTGAAGCTTTCTTT. It encodes CASSGQGSDTEAFF.

The V gene is TRBV7-2, the J gene TRBJ1-1, with D possibly being TRBD1 (6 bases). This CDR3 has 14 residues. CDR1 and CDR2 from the germline V gene are SGHTA and FQGNSA. The V end was cut by 5 bases, the J end by 1 base, with 11 bases between. The CDR3 protein is CASSDRTANTEAFF. CDR3 coding DNA: TGTGCCAGCAGCGACAGGACGGCGAACACTGAAGCTTTCTTT.

The rearrangement links TRBV7-3 to TRBJ2-3; 9 positions agree with TRBD2. The trim removed 5 bases at V and 0 bases at J, leaving 6 bases unmatched. Germline CDR1 reads SGHTA; CDR2 reads FQGTGA. This CDR3 spans 16 amino acids. Here the CDR3 DNA reads TGTGCCAGCAGCCCCGGGACTAGCAGTAGCACAGATACGCAGTATTTT. Protein: CASSPGTSSSTDTQYF.

This clone was counted a single time. The chain couples TRBV29-1 to TRBJ2-5, with 13 bases fitting TRBD2. The CDR3 is 15 amino acids. CDR1 and CDR2 (germline): SQVTM, ANQGSEA. With 5 bases clipped from V and 4 bases from J, the junction kept 7 bases outside the gene matches. The CDR3 DNA sequence: TGCAGCGTTCAGGGACTAGCGGGGTTTCGAGAGACCCAGTACTTC. Translating gives CSVQGLAGFRETQYF.

This clone was seen only a few times. The V gene is TRBV13, the J gene TRBJ1-3; 7 bases align to TRBD1. The CDR3 spans 16 residues. With V trimmed by 5 bases and J by 0 bases, 7 bases remained unmatched. Germline CDR1 PRHDT, CDR2 FYEKMQ (reference sequence). CDR3 in DNA: TGTGCCAGCAGCAGTCGGGACAGACGCTCTGGAAACACCATATATTTT. Encoded protein: CASSSRDRRSGNTIYF.

The chain recombines TRBV13 with TRBJ2-7, with D perhaps matching TRBD1 (6 bases). Per the germline V gene, CDR1 is PRHDT and CDR2 is FYEKMQ (reference sequence). The CDR3 consists of 16 residues. Trimming pared 3 bases from V and 5 bases from J, leaving 20 bases between. The CDR3, as DNA: TGTGCCAGCAGCTTTAGGGGCACAGGGTTGTTACACGAGCAGTACTTC. Its translation is CASSFRGTGLLHEQYF.

DNA for the CDR3: TGTGCCATCGGCCTAGCGGGGGGTGCCTACGAGCAGTACTTC. This translates into CAIGLAGGAYEQYF. V is TRBV10-3 and J is TRBJ2-7; the match to TRBD2 covers 11 bases. The CDR3 totals 14 residues. Per the germline V gene, CDR1 is ENHRY and CDR2 is SYGVKD. V trimming: 8 bases; J trimming: 2 bases; junction bases outside the gene matches: 5.

V usage is TRBV2 and J usage is TRBJ2-3; possible D gene TRBD2, 7 bases. This CDR3 has 12 amino acids. The germline gives CDR1 SNHLY, CDR2 FYNNEI. The V end was cut by 6 bases, the J end by 6 bases, with 10 bases between. CDR3: CASREGGDTQYF. The DNA of the CDR3 is TGTGCCAGCAGAGAGGGGGGGGATACGCAGTATTTT.

The chain uses TRBV27 and TRBJ1-2, with 9 nucleotides matching TRBD1. The CDR3 is made up of 15 amino acids. The V gene's germline CDR1 is MNHEY and CDR2 SMNVEV (reference sequence). J was trimmed by 4 bases and V by 2 bases; bases with no gene match: 5. In DNA form, the CDR3 reads TGTGCCAGCAGTTTAAAGACAGGGGGTAGCTATGGCTACACCTTC. Amino acid sequence: CASSLKTGGSYGYTF.

The gene calls are TRBV18 and TRBJ1-5; D is unclear. There are 17 residues in the CDR3. Germline CDR1 KGHSH, CDR2 LQKENI. V lost 0 bases and J lost 2, with 14 bases in between. CDR3 bases: TGTGCCAGCTCACCACCTAATCGAGGATCTCGCAATCAGCCCCAGCATTTT. Translated: CASSPPNRGSRNQPQHF.

The sample holds a few counts of this clone. Other nucleotide sequences from this sample produce the same CDR3. The chain carries TRBV18 and TRBJ1-1; D is possibly TRBD1 (5 bases). The CDR3 totals 14 residues. Deletions cut 3 bases from V and 5 bases from J, with 13 bases between. Per germline, CDR1 KGHSH and CDR2 LQKENI. The CDR3 region is CASSPGTGRTEAFF. The CDR3 bases are TGTGCCAGCTCACCTGGGACGGGGAGGACTGAAGCTTTCTTT.

The V gene is TRBV5-5, the J gene TRBJ1-4; TRBD1 matches at 12 bases. The germline V gene encodes CDR1 SGHKS and CDR2 YYEKEE (reference sequence). The CDR3 contains 16 residues. V dropped 2 bases and J dropped 8; count of bases not matched to a gene: 7. CDR3 protein: CASSLPPGTGGEKLFF. CDR3 nucleotide sequence: TGTGCCAGCAGCTTACCGCCCGGGACAGGGGGCGAAAAACTGTTTTTT.

The chain has TRBV19 and TRBJ2-3; TRBD2 agrees at 7 bases. The CDR3 is 14 amino acids. Germline V gene lookup returns CDR1 LNHDA and CDR2 SQIVND (reference sequence). Losses at the gene ends were 6 bases for V and 3 bases for J; bases not matched to a gene: 6. The CDR3 nucleotides are TGTGCCAGTAGAAGACGGGGAGGGACAGATACGCAGTATTTT. Residues: CASRRRGGTDTQYF.

In this sample, this clone turned up once. V and J are TRBV5-1 and TRBJ2-7; perhaps TRBD1 as D (6 bases). V lost 5 bases and J 0 bases, leaving 15 bases between the germline ends. CDR1 SGHRS and CDR2 YFSETQ come from the germline V gene. CDR3 length: 15 amino acids. CDR3 in DNA: TGCGCCAGCAGTAGCACAGGGCGAAACTCCTACGAGCAGTACTTC. It is translated as CASSSTGRNSYEQYF.

This chain joins TRBV15 and TRBJ1-5; D is undetermined. Trimming took off 0 bases at V and 4 bases at J, with 10 bases between the two ends. Germline lookup yields CDR1 LNHNV and CDR2 YYDKDF (reference sequence). This CDR3 spans 15 amino acids. CDR3 residues: CATSRDRQVNQPQHF. The CDR3 DNA reads TGTGCCACCAGCAGAGATCGGCAGGTGAATCAGCCCCAGCATTTT. The variable domain in full, with the rest retrieved from reference TRBV15 and TRBJ1-5, is DAMVIQNPRYQVTQFGKPVTLSCSQTLNHNVMYWYQQKSSQAPKLLFHYYDKDFNNEADTPDNFQSRRPNTSFCFLDIRSPGLGDTAMYLCATSRDRQVNQPQHFGDGTRLSIL.

The CDR3 DNA reads as TGTGCCAGCAGCTCCACTAGGATCGCCAACACCGGGGAGCTGTTTTTT. As protein: CASSSTRIANTGELFF. The chain combines TRBV5-6 with TRBJ2-2, with D tentatively TRBD2 (5 bases). Trimming left V 3 bases short and J 2 bases short, with 14 bases between. The germline CDR1 and CDR2 sequences are SGHDT and YYEEEE. The CDR3 sequence is 16 residues long. Supplemented by reference TRBV5-6 and TRBJ2-2, the full variable domain reads DAGVTQSPTHLIKTRGQQVTLRCSPKSGHDTVSWYQQALGQGPQFIFQYYEEEERQRGNFPDRFSGHQFPNYSSELNVNALLLGDSALYLCASSSTRIANTGELFFGEGSRLTVL.

As regards this clone: Other nucleotide sequences from this sample produce the same CDR3. For the CDR3, the DNA is TGTGCCAGCAGTTCCGCCGGCAATGAGCAGTTCTTC. Protein product: CASSSAGNEQFF. The rearrangement uses TRBV12-3 or TRBV12-4 and TRBJ2-1, with D unclear. V was cut by 4 bases and J by 6 bases, with 7 bases left in between. The CDR3 consists of 12 residues.

The rearrangement joins TRBV5-1 to TRBJ2-6; D possibly corresponds to TRBD1 (5 bases). V shed 3 bases and J shed 1 base, with 23 bases lying between them. The germline gives CDR1 SGHRS, CDR2 YFSETQ. The CDR3 extends over 20 amino acids. In DNA form, the CDR3 reads TGCGCCAGCAGCTCATTGGCGGCCAGGAGACAGTCGTCTGGGGCCAACGTCCTGACTTTC. Translating it yields CASSSLAARRQSSGANVLTF.

This clone occurred a few times. This chain links TRBV4-3 with TRBJ1-1; D is uncertain. This CDR3 has 15 amino acids. Germline CDR1 and CDR2: LGHNA and YSLEER. V lost 5 bases, J lost 0 bases, and 13 bases lay in between. DNA for the CDR3: TGCGCCAGCAGCTACGGCGGGCCCTTGAACACTGAAGCTTTCTTT. The encoded protein is CASSYGGPLNTEAFF.

The gene calls are TRBV29-1 and TRBJ2-1; TRBD1 agrees at 8 bases. Germline-derived CDR1 and CDR2 are SQVTM and ANQGSEA. V lost 7 bases to trimming and J lost 8 bases; unmatched junction nucleotides: 10. This CDR3 region has 13 residues. The CDR3 here is CSGRQGQGDEQFF. For the CDR3, the DNA is TGCAGCGGAAGACAGGGGCAGGGAGATGAGCAGTTCTTC.

The gene calls are TRBV6-1 and TRBJ1-3, with D perhaps TRBD1 (6 bases). Germline values: CDR1 MNHNS, CDR2 SASEGT. The CDR3 is 18 residues long. Trimming removed 4 bases at V and 0 bases at J, with 19 bases between. The DNA of the CDR3 is TGTGCCAGCAGTGGTGGGGGCCTCCTTCTGAGCTCTGGAAACACCATATATTTT. Its protein is CASSGGGLLLSSGNTIYF.

V is TRBV4-3 and J is TRBJ2-1; weak D call: TRBD2 (5 bases). Trimming took off 0 bases at V and 15 bases at J, with 18 bases between the two ends. CDR3 length: 14 residues. Germline CDR1 LGHNA, CDR2 YSLEER. As DNA, the CDR3 is TGCGCCAGCAGCCAAGAGGGTGCAGGAGGTTTGCCGTTCTTC. It translates to CASSQEGAGGLPFF.

V is TRBV6-5 and J is TRBJ1-6; D is uncertain. Per the germline V gene, CDR1 is MNHEY and CDR2 is SVGAGI. The CDR3 sequence is 13 residues long. The V end was cut by 8 bases, the J end by 8 bases, with 13 bases between. This CDR3 reads CASLPVSDSPLHF. CDR3 DNA: TGTGCCAGCCTCCCCGTTTCAGATTCACCCCTCCACTTT.

This clone was detected once. The chain combines TRBV4-3 with TRBJ1-4, with a possible D match to TRBD1 (6 bases). Trimming removed 4 bases at V and 8 bases at J, with 14 bases between. The CDR3 is 14 residues long. From germline, CDR1 is LGHNA and CDR2 YSLEER. The CDR3 nucleotides read TGCGCCAGCAGCCTAGGGGGGGCTCGGGAAAAACTGTTTTTT. Its translation is CASSLGGAREKLFF.

This clone was seen a handful of times. This rearrangement joins TRBV11-2 to TRBJ1-1; D gene unclear. This CDR3 spans 15 amino acids. V lost 3 bases to trimming and J lost 4 bases, with 15 bases between them. Germline V lookup: CDR1 SGHAT, CDR2 FQNNGV. CDR3 coding DNA: TGTGCCAGCAGCTTTGGGAGGTTGCGGGGCACTGAAGCTTTCTTT. This sequence encodes CASSFGRLRGTEAFF.

The V and J genes are TRBV5-1 and TRBJ1-1; 8 bases match TRBD1. This CDR3 is built from 15 residues. Trimming removed 4 bases from V and 3 bases from J; junction bases left unmatched: 8. Germline V gene lookup returns CDR1 SGHRS and CDR2 YFSETQ. The CDR3, as DNA: TGCGCCAGCAGCATCAGGGGGCTTGGGGACACTGAAGCTTTCTTT. Protein sequence: CASSIRGLGDTEAFF.